This T cell receptor beta chain stems from a study of identical twins. Study conclusions and caveats: Out-of-frame alpha sequences shared by twins were enriched for low generation probability.

This clonotype has a handful of counts. The target antigen is unknown. Germline values: CDR1 MNHNS, CDR2 SASEGT. After removal of 8 bases from V and 6 bases from J, the junction contained 15 bases not matched to a gene. The length of the CDR3 is 15 residues. One entry per CDR3 protein, called by TCRdb with MiXCR from the 5' RACE reads. The sample records 700,000 or so distinct CDR3 sequences, approximately 22% being singletons. The same sample was also used in a study of T cells expressing NK-cell markers. That work adds: Sorted CD3+CD56-NKG2C+, CD3+CD56+NKG2C+ and CD3+CD56+NKG2C- T cells supplied the TCR beta repertoires. Top CD8+ clonotypes included the dominant CD3+CD56+NKG2C+ clonotypes in five to seven donors.

The chain uses TRBV6-1 and TRBJ1-1; 7 bases align to TRBD1. This TCR was sampled from a woman aged 18-29 years in good health. Sequencing used PBMCs. CDR3 loop: CASAYLQGKRAEAFF. The CDR3 bases are TGTGCCAGCGCATACTTACAGGGGAAGAGGGCTGAAGCTTTCTTT.